This section outlines one TCR beta chain sequence together with its context. The sample comes from a study of blood T cell repertoires in COVID-19. CDR1 MNHEY and CDR2 SMNVEV come from the germline V gene (reference sequence). The CDR3 extends over 14 amino acids. V was pared by 8 bases and J by 7 bases, with 13 bases of the junction left unmatched. Authors' processing steps: Nucleated cell counts were estimated from reference gene primer amplification. Only in-frame clones appear in the TCRdb table, and some are missing; sequencing was by immunoSEQ multiplex PCR. V, J and clone size were drawn from that table, and D and trimming were deduced from the DNA. The sample contains approximately 93,000 clones, about nine tenths of which appear only once.

This TCR came from a man between 50 and 59 years old with active or convalescent COVID-19. The sequencing input was peripheral blood. The chain joins TRBV27 to TRBJ1-1, with TRBD1 identical over 7 bases. In DNA form, the CDR3 reads TGTGCCAGCTCCCCATTAGGGGGCGTGGGTGAAGCTTTCTTT. It codes for CASSPLGGVGEAFF.